This is a list of T cell receptor beta chains from one sample in a study of blood T cell repertoires in COVID-19. Clones were sequenced by immunoSEQ multiplex PCR, and TCRdb holds only the in-frame ones, with some missing. Among 130,000 to 150,000 clones listed, around 89% were seen once. Sequencing was carried out using peripheral blood. All receptors come from a man in his late teens or twenties with COVID-19, enrolled during active disease. Both conserved end residues are trimmed from each CDR3. D genes are given only for firm matches.

TRBV19	NA	TRBJ1-1	ASSDMNTEAF
TRBV24-1	TRBD2	TRBJ2-5	ATSDFAGGGQETQY
TRBV24-1	NA	TRBJ2-7	ATFGTAPHEQY
TRBV4-1	TRBD2	TRBJ2-7	ASSQESSGRLVIYEQY
TRBV5-4	TRBD1	TRBJ1-6	ASSAARDRAGSPLH
TRBV25-1	TRBD2	TRBJ2-1	ASSSGGAYNEQF
TRBV2	NA	TRBJ2-5	ASREGHFQETQY
TRBV28	NA	TRBJ2-3	ASTRTDTQY
TRBV6-5	TRBD1	TRBJ1-1	ASSYSGTGGTEAF
TRBV7-8	TRBD2	TRBJ2-1	ATTGTSYNEQF
TRBV4-2	NA	TRBJ1-5	ASSQEGDFNQPQH
TRBV30	NA	TRBJ1-1	AWSWVAGTEAF
TRBV7-2	TRBD1	TRBJ2-4	ASSPRQGLGDIQY
TRBV5-6	TRBD1	TRBJ1-2	ASSLVGQSYGYT
TRBV27	NA	TRBJ2-1	ASSFSGTYNEQF
TRBV19	NA	TRBJ1-2	ASSFLREAGYT
TRBV28	TRBD1	TRBJ2-4	ASSFISPRTGGEGAKNIQY
TRBV7-8	NA	TRBJ2-1	ASSTPEGAGYNEQF
TRBV18	NA	TRBJ2-2	ASSPGRAGELF
TRBV10-1	TRBD2	TRBJ2-5	ASRGTSGSGETQY
TRBV18	TRBD2	TRBJ2-1	ASSTAGPLNEQF
TRBV5-6	TRBD1	TRBJ2-7	ASSTGTGGLASEQY
TRBV28	TRBD1	TRBJ1-2	ASSFRRTGADYGYT
TRBV7-2	NA	TRBJ1-1	ASSLQGTQNTEAF
TRBV6-2/TRBV6-3	NA	TRBJ2-2	ASSYTGKGTGELF
TRBV9	NA	TRBJ1-5	ASSPPGSNQPQH
TRBV4-3	NA	TRBJ1-2	ASSQWTVSYGYT
TRBV7-8	NA	TRBJ2-5	ASSTRGQETQY
TRBV3-1/TRBV3-2	NA	TRBJ2-5	ASSQGASVKLTQY
TRBV7-9	NA	TRBJ2-7	ASSLATVEQY
TRBV19	TRBD2	TRBJ2-7	ASSITSGTSMYEQY
TRBV28	NA	TRBJ2-7	ASSQGRGYEQY
TRBV2	TRBD1	TRBJ2-7	ASSEGDRVNEQY
TRBV6-5	NA	TRBJ1-2	ASRGGYGYT
TRBV20-1	TRBD2	TRBJ2-1	SASGGRASDEQF
TRBV6-6	TRBD1	TRBJ1-4	ASSRGQGPEKLL